This TCR beta chain stems from a study of post-analysis software for immune sequencing data. Prepared TCR beta cDNA libraries contained unique molecular identifiers. TCRdb redid the calling of the PCR reads with MiXCR, one entry per CDR3 protein. The sample has around 200,000 distinct CDR3 sequences, 25% to 35% seen once. Study findings and constraints: Samples from a shared batch, those prepared together, strongly co-clustered by F measure. Patients showed TRBV5-6, TRBV5-1 and TRBV20-1 among roughly 5 TRBV segments more frequent than in controls.

The CDR3 covers 12 residues. The germline V and J ends were trimmed by 8 bases and 5 bases, with 11 bases remaining between them. Germline CDR1 is MNHEY and CDR2 is SMNVEV (reference sequence). This clonotype was seen at least ten times. As yet, its antigen is unknown. The chain uses TRBV27 and TRBJ2-3; D not resolved. This TCR derives from a girl aged 2 to 17 with multiple sclerosis. The specimen was blood. The CDR3 region is CASGLLGDTQYF. The CDR3 region has the DNA TGTGCCAGCGGGCTTCTTGGAGATACGCAGTATTTT.